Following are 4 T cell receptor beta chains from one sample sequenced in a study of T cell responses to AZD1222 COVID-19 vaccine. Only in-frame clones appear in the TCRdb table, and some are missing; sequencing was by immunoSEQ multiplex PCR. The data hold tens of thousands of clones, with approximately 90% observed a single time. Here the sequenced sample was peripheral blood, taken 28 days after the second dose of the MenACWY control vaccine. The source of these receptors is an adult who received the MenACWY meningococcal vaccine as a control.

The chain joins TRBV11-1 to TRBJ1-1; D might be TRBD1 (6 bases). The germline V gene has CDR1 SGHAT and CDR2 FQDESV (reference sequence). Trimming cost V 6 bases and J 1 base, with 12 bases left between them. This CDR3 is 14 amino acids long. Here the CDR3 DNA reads TGTGCCAGCAGATACAGGGAGGAGAACACTGAAGCTTTCTTT. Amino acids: CASRYREENTEAFF.

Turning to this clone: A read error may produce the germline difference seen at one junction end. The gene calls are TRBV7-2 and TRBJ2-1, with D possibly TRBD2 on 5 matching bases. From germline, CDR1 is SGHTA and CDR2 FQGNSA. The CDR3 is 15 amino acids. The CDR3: CASSLAGISYNEQFF. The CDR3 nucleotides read TGTGCCAGCAGCCTAGCTGGGATTAGTTACAATGAGCAGTTCTTC.

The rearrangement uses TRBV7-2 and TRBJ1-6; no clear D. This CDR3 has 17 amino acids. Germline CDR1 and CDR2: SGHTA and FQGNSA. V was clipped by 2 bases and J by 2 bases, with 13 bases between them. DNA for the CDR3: TGTGCCAGCAGCTTAAGGGAGGGTAGGCCCTATAATTCACCCCTCCACTTT. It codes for CASSLREGRPYNSPLHF.

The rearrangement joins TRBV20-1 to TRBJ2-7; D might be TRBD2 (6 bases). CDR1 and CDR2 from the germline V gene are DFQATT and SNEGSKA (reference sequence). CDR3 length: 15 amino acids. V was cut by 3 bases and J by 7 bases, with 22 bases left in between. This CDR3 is CSASLGRGRRDEQYF. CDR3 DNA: TGCAGTGCTAGTCTGGGTCGGGGCAGGAGGGATGAGCAGTACTTC.